Described below is a single T cell receptor beta chain sequence and its context. In the authors' workflow: Counts of nucleated cells, estimated from reference gene primer amplification, were obtained. Clones were sequenced by immunoSEQ multiplex PCR, and TCRdb holds only the in-frame ones, with some missing. D and trimming come from the DNA, and the V and J calls and clone size come from that table. The sample yields approximately 140,000 clones, 81% seen once. The data belong to a study of blood T cell repertoires in COVID-19. Trimming left V 4 bases short and J 8 bases short, with 17 bases between. CDR3 length: 14 amino acids. Germline CDR1 reads LGHDT; CDR2 reads YNNKEL (reference sequence).

The receptor's source is a human donor with acute or convalescent COVID-19. The donor label of this sample is uncertain. The chain carries TRBV3-1 (or the pseudogene TRBV3-2) and TRBJ1-2; tentatively, D is TRBD1 (5 bases). The sample was peripheral blood. The CDR3 loop reads CASSPGGRWGGYTF. CDR3 coding DNA: TGTGCCAGCAGCCCCGGAGGGAGGTGGGGGGGCTACACCTTC.